The following is a TCR beta chain sequence with its context. This clone occurred a few times. The antigen it binds to is not known. Base quality data are lacking; no much larger clone is found one base away. Other DNA sequences from this sample encode an identical CDR3 as well. The entire isolated RNA was reverse transcribed using the High Capacity cDNA Reverse Transcription Kit, and thus expressed TCRB transcripts were sequenced. Deep immunoSEQ sequencing was applied to naive, central memory and regulatory T cell samples, giving an average of around 3.4 million total reads per sample. Sorted cells were lysed in RLT buffer and RNA was extracted with DNase-treated RNeasy Micro or Mini kits, depending on cell number. To prevent cross-contamination, each cell subset was processed individually, whereas patient and healthy donor samples were processed jointly. TCRB sequences were amplified from cDNA with the immunoSEQ multiplex PCR, producing 87-bp fragments spanning the CDR3 region. Sequencing of the amplicons was performed on the Illumina HiSeq platform. On the study's bioinformatics: Synthetic template baselines were used to correct PCR bias computationally, reads within Hamming distance 2 were collapsed, and singletons that could not be merged were discarded. Reads were aligned against IMGT so that V, D and J genes, CDR3 length and insertions or deletions at six rearrangement sites could be assigned. Clonotype counts were normalized to sorted cell number within each subset before computing true diversity and Gini coefficients with the tcR R package. The overlap coefficient, calculated on TCRB nucleotide sequences, was used to measure repertoire sharing. Not all clones reach the TCRdb copy of this immuneACCESS table, which keeps in-frame sequences only. Checked studies attribute under half of the gap to unresolved V genes and leave the rest unexplained. That table gives V, J and clone size, and the DNA gave D and trimming. Here the sample has more than 150,000 clones; about 13% occur a single time. The top ten hold about 0.58% of the sample.

Each donor gave one peripheral blood draw, averaging about 120 mL, which was collected into heparinised tubes. Naive, central memory, regulatory and stem cell-like memory CD4+ T cells were sorted on a BD FACSAria II using a panel including CD45RO, CCR7, CD25, CD127, CD95 and CD27. A purity above 95% was achieved for all sorted populations. PBMCs were separated immediately by Lymphoprep density gradient centrifugation and were stained directly, without being cultured. Samples were stained and sorted in pairs, with one healthy donor and one patient per experiment, so that batch effects were minimized. This sample is drawn from a study of beta chain features in type 1 diabetes (dated by TCRdb to 2016 to 2019). Study-level background: Mean age, gender distribution, total cell number and subset yield did not differ between patients and healthy donors. A total of under 120,000,000 sorted cells were examined across all samples, and RNA yield correlated strongly with the number of cells per subset. The study compared the TCRB repertoires of sorted circulating CD4+ T cell subsets in recently diagnosed type 1 diabetes patients with those in matched healthy donors. Regulatory and stem cell-like memory subsets were obtained from only 8 patients and about 8 healthy donors, while naive and central memory subsets were obtained from all 30 or so donors. General study outcomes and caveats: Because cDNA was sequenced instead of genomic DNA, highly expressing activated cells could be over-represented, though the groups showed no difference in activation or CD3 levels. Because the HLA sub-analyses included only small numbers of individuals, any influence of HLA type on TCRB rearrangement was left unresolved. At VDJ recombination sites, patients with type 1 diabetes made fewer insertions and deleted more nucleotides, a pattern implying thymic rearrangement abnormalities. PCR may preferentially amplify shorter templates, but because patient and control samples were amplified and corrected together, any resulting skew would affect both groups equally. A moderate but significant shortening of TCRB CDR3 length was observed in type 1 diabetes patients in all four CD4+ subsets. The naive, central memory and regulatory TCRB repertoires appeared to resemble one another more closely among patients than among healthy donors.

The receptor was isolated from a woman under 30 in good health. The sequencing sample was made of central memory CD4+ T cells from blood.

The sequenced DNA is TGTGCCAGCAGTGAATCAGGACAGGGTAGGCACGAGCAGTACTTC. Translated, it gives CASSESGQGRHEQYF. This receptor chain uses TRBV25-1 and TRBJ2-7; the junction holds 8 bases that match TRBD1. The germline V gene specifies MGHDK as CDR1 and SYGVNS as CDR2. The CDR3 contains 15 residues, cysteine and phenylalanine counted. Only the CDR3 part of the read is kept: 45 bases, read in frame from the first base. From V the trimming removes 1 base and from J it removes 5 bases, while the gene matches leave 7 bases of the junction unaccounted for.